Included here is one T cell receptor beta chain sequence, with context. What it binds is unknown. The assay was immunoSEQ multiplex PCR, and TCRdb's table has in-frame clones only and misses some. Of approximately 60,000 clones listed, roughly 54% were seen once; the top ten hold roughly a quarter. The record originates from a study of cytotoxic CD8 clonotypes in ibrutinib-treated CLL. The V and J ends lost 9 bases and 0 bases respectively, with 15 bases between them. Germline values: CDR1 SNHLY, CDR2 FYNNEI. CDR3 length equals 16 residues. General study points: Progressing patients had sampling times that differed from those of sustained-remission patients. Circulating CD8+ T-cell counts were tracked by baseline clonality, which exceeded that of age-matched healthy donors. The clonality rise at ibrutinib response reflected private clonotype expansion.

The sequences come from PBMCs, collected at disease progression, from a patient treated with ibrutinib. This sequence originates from a human donor with chronic lymphocytic leukemia. The chain couples TRBV2 to TRBJ2-6; D is undetermined. CDR3 region: CARSLYRSSGANVLTF. Written as DNA, the CDR3 is TGTGCCAGGTCGCTCTATAGGAGCTCTGGGGCCAACGTCCTGACTTTC.